The TCR beta chain under discussion was sequenced for a study of blood T cell repertoires in COVID-19. Authors' analysis steps: Amplification with reference gene primers provided the estimates of nucleated cell counts. Sequencing used immunoSEQ multiplex PCR; TCRdb keeps in-frame clones, though not all of them. V and J calls and clone size are given by that table; D and trimming were obtained from the DNA. Of 150,000 to 200,000 clones in the sample, 75% to 95% were seen once. From germline, CDR1 is LNHNV and CDR2 YYDKDF (reference sequence). Trimming left V 5 bases short and J 1 base short, with 9 bases between. This CDR3 comprises 14 residues.

This receptor was identified in a man in his forties or fifties with acute or convalescent COVID-19. The chain carries TRBV15 and TRBJ1-5; no clear D. The sequenced sample was peripheral blood. The CDR3: CATSRLRSNQPQHF. The DNA for the CDR3 is TGTGCCACCAGCCGTCTTAGAAGCAATCAGCCCCAGCATTTT.